This is a list of T cell receptor beta chains from one sample in a study of T cell responses to AZD1222 COVID-19 vaccine. Only in-frame clones appear in the TCRdb table, and some are missing; sequencing was by immunoSEQ multiplex PCR. There are 150,000 to 200,000 clones in the sample; around nine tenths occur only once, and approximately 3% lies in the top ten. Sequenced here: peripheral blood, sampled on day 0 of AZD1222 vaccination. These receptors were obtained from an adult in good health. The CDR3 runs from the conserved cysteine through the conserved F or W. The order of the fields is V gene, CDR3 length, J gene, D gene, clone size, CDR3 DNA, CDR3 protein. A D gene is named only where the DNA matches it firmly. The size of a clone is reported for some rows only, either as once, few or many, or as a class for expanded clones.

>TRBV9|16|TRBJ2-2|.|.
TGTGCCAGCAGCGTAGCTGAAGGGCCACGGGCCGGGGAGCTGTTTTTT
CASSVAEGPRAGELFF
>TRBV7-2|16|TRBJ1-1|.|.
TGTGCCAGCAGTTCACGGGCCCCAGGGTTAGCGGCTGAAGCTTTCTTT
CASSSRAPGLAAEAFF
>TRBV10-3|16|TRBJ2-5|.|.
TGTGCCATCAGTGAGTCGCGGCCCTCGGGCCAAGAGACCCAGTACTTC
CAISESRPSGQETQYF
>TRBV29-1|15|TRBJ2-5|TRBD2|.
TGCAGCGTTGAAGATCTAGCGGGGGTCCAGAAGACCCAGTACTTC
CSVEDLAGVQKTQYF
>TRBV9|14|TRBJ2-7|.|few
TGTGCCAGCAGCGTAGGGACAGCCCGGAGCGAGCAGTACTTC
CASSVGTARSEQYF
>TRBV3-1/TRBV3-2|14|TRBJ2-7|.|.
TGTGCCAGCAGCCCACTTATAAAACCCTACGAGCAGTACTTC
CASSPLIKPYEQYF
>TRBV12-5|13|TRBJ2-7|.|.
TGTGCTAGTTCTTGGCAGAGCACCTACGAGCAGTACTTC
CASSWQSTYEQYF
>TRBV3-1/TRBV3-2|15|TRBJ2-3|TRBD1|.
TGTGCCAGCAGCGTTGGGACAGGGGACGTAGGCACGCAGTATTTT
CASSVGTGDVGTQYF
>TRBV19|15|TRBJ1-2|TRBD1|.
TGTGCCAGTAGTAAAAGGGTGACAGGGGAGGATGGCTACACCTTC
CASSKRVTGEDGYTF
>TRBV27|14|TRBJ2-7|.|.
TGTGCCAGCAGTTTCATAGGACGGGAGTACGAGCAGTACTTC
CASSFIGREYEQYF
>TRBV11-2|13|TRBJ2-1|.|.
TGTGCCAGCAGCTCCAGACTGAACAATGAGCAGTTCTTC
CASSSRLNNEQFF
>TRBV10-3|17|TRBJ2-3|TRBD2|.
TGTGCCATCAGACCGGGACTAGCGGGGAGAGGGACAGATACGCAGTATTTT
CAIRPGLAGRGTDTQYF
>TRBV29-1|15|TRBJ1-2|.|.
TGCAGCGTCCTGAGCATGGGGGGGCGGGACTATGGCTACACCTTC
CSVLSMGGRDYGYTF
>TRBV6-2/TRBV6-3|16|TRBJ1-5|TRBD1|.
TGTGCCAGCAGTGATAGGACAGGGGGGCCCAATCAGCCCCAGCATTTT
CASSDRTGGPNQPQHF
>TRBV7-9|14|TRBJ1-1|.|.
TGTGCCAGCAGGTCGGTCTTGCAGGGCACTGAAGCTTTCTTT
CASRSVLQGTEAFF
>TRBV27|16|TRBJ1-5|.|.
TGTGCCAGCAGTTTATCGGGGGGTGGAAGAGGTCAGCCCCAGCATTTT
CASSLSGGGRGQPQHF
>TRBV5-1|13|TRBJ2-7|.|once
TGCGCCAGCAGCTTGGAATTAGCTTACGAGCAGTACTTC
CASSLELAYEQYF
>TRBV7-2|15|TRBJ2-5|TRBD2|.
TGTGCCAGCAGCTCTGGAGGCGGGGGGAGGGAGACCCAGTACTTC
CASSSGGGGRETQYF
>TRBV3-1/TRBV3-2|13|TRBJ2-3|.|.
TGTGCCAGCAGCCAAGATAGGGGGGATACGCAGTATTTT
CASSQDRGDTQYF
>TRBV5-1|16|TRBJ2-7|TRBD1|.
TGCGCCAGCAGCTTGTACTCGGACAGGTCCTCCTACGAGCAGTACTTC
CASSLYSDRSSYEQYF
>TRBV4-2|14|TRBJ2-3|TRBD2|.
TGTGCCAGCAGCCAAGGACTAGCGTCAGATACGCAGTATTTT
CASSQGLASDTQYF
>TRBV6-6|16|TRBJ1-3|.|.
TGTGCCAGCAGTTTCGGCCGGGGCACCTCTGGAAACACCATATATTTT
CASSFGRGTSGNTIYF
>TRBV18|21|TRBJ1-6|TRBD1|.
TGTGCCAGCTCACCGCTCATGACAGGGTCCCTCCTCGGCTCCTATAATTCACCCCTCCACTTT
CASSPLMTGSLLGSYNSPLHF
>TRBV3-1/TRBV3-2|16|TRBJ2-2|TRBD1|.
TGTGCCAGCAGCCCCTCGGGACAGGGGGACACCGGGGAGCTGTTTTTT
CASSPSGQGDTGELFF
>TRBV5-1|13|TRBJ2-5|TRBD1|once
TGCGCCAGCAGCGGGACAGATAAGACGGCCCAGTACTTC
CASSGTDKTAQYF
>TRBV7-9|14|TRBJ2-7|.|.
TGTGCCAGCAGCTTAACAAGGACTTCCGACGAGCAGTACTTC
CASSLTRTSDEQYF
>TRBV4-3|14|TRBJ1-5|.|.
TGCGCCAGCAGCCCGTCGGGGACGGGTCAGCCCCAGCATTTT
CASSPSGTGQPQHF
>TRBV9|15|TRBJ2-5|.|.
TGTGCCAGCAGTGACGCCCCGGGAAGCCAAGAGACCCAGTACTTC
CASSDAPGSQETQYF
>TRBV6-5|13|TRBJ2-7|.|.
TGTGCCAGCAGTTACTCGACATCCTACGAGCAGTACTTC
CASSYSTSYEQYF
>TRBV7-2|15|TRBJ1-1|TRBD1|.
TGTGCCAGCAGCTTACTGGGACAGGGGAACACTGAAGCTTTCTTT
CASSLLGQGNTEAFF
>TRBV3-1/TRBV3-2|15|TRBJ2-1|.|.
TGTGCCAGCAGCCAGCAGGATCGCCGACGGAATGAGCAGTTCTTC
CASSQQDRRRNEQFF
>TRBV5-1|12|TRBJ2-7|.|once
TGCTCCCAGCAGCCAGTCGACTACGAGCAGTACTTC
CSQQPVDYEQYF
>TRBV6-5|15|TRBJ1-4|.|.
TGTGCCAGCAGCCGGACGGTTTCAACTAATGAAAAACTGTTTTTT
CASSRTVSTNEKLFF
>TRBV6-5|14|TRBJ2-7|TRBD1|.
TGTGCCAGCAGCCCCGGACAGGTGGCCTACGAGCAGTACTTC
CASSPGQVAYEQYF
>TRBV6-1|14|TRBJ1-1|.|once
TGTGCCAGCAGTGAAGGTGGCCTGAACACTGAAGCTTTCTTT
CASSEGGLNTEAFF
>TRBV9|15|TRBJ1-2|TRBD1|once
TGTGCCAGCAGCGCCGCGACAGGGGTAGACTATGGCTACACCTTC
CASSAATGVDYGYTF
>TRBV6-6|17|TRBJ1-4|TRBD1|.
TGTGCCAGCAGTCCAAACAGGGGTGGGGGGATTAATGAAAAACTGTTTTTT
CASSPNRGGGINEKLFF
>TRBV7-2|16|TRBJ2-1|TRBD2|.
TGTGCCAGCAGCCCACCCGGGACTATATACCTTAATGAGCAGTTCTTC
CASSPPGTIYLNEQFF
>TRBV6-2/TRBV6-3|13|TRBJ1-1|.|.
TGTGCCAGCAGTCCAACAGGGTGGACTGAAGCTTTCTTT
CASSPTGWTEAFF
>TRBV29-1|14|TRBJ2-2|TRBD1|.
TGCAGCGCCTGGACAGGGTCGGACACCGGGGAGCTGTTTTTT
CSAWTGSDTGELFF